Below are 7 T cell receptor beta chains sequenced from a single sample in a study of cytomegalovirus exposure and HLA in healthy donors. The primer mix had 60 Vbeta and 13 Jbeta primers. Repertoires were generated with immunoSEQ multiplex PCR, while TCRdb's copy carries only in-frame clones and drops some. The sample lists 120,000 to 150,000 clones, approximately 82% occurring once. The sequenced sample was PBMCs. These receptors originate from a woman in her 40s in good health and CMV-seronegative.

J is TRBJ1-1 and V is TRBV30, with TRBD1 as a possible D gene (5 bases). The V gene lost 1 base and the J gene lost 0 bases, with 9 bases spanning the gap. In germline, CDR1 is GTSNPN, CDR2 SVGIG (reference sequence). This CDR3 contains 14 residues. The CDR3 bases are TGTGCCTGGAGTGGAGCAGGGCTGAACACTGAAGCTTTCTTT. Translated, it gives CAWSGAGLNTEAFF.

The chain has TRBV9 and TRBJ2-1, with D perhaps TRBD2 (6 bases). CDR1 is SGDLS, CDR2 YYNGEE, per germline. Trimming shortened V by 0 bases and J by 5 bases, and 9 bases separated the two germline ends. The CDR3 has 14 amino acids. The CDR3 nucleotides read TGTGCCAGCAGCGTAGTTGGAGGGAACAATGAGCAGTTCTTC. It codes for CASSVVGGNNEQFF.

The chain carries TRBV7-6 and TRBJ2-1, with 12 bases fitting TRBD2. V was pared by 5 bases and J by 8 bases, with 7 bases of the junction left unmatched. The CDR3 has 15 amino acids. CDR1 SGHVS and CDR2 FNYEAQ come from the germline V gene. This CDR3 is CASSVGLAGRDEQFF. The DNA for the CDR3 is TGTGCCAGCAGCGTAGGACTAGCGGGACGGGATGAGCAGTTCTTC.

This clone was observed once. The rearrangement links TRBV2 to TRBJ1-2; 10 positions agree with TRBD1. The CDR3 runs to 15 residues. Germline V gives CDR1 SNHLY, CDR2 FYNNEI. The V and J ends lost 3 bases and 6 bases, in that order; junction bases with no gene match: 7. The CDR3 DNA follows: TGTGCCAGCAGTGAGGACAGGGGGGATTTGCATGGCTACACCTTC. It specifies CASSEDRGDLHGYTF.

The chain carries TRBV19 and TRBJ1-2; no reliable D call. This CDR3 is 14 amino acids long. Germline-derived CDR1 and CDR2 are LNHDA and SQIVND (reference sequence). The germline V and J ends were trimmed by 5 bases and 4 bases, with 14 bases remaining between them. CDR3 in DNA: TGTGCCAGTAGTCCCCGAGCAACTTCCTATGGCTACACCTTC. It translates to CASSPRATSYGYTF.

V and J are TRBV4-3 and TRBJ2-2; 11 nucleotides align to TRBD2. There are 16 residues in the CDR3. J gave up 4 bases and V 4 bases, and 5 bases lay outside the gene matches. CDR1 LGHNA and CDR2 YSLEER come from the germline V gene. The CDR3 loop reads CASSPATSGITGELFF. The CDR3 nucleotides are TGCGCCAGCAGCCCGGCGACTAGCGGGATCACCGGGGAGCTGTTTTTT.

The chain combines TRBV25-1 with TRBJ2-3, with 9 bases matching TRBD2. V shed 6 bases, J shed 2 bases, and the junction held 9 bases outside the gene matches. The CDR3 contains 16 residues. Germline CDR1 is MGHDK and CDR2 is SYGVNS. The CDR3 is CASSPLAGWNTDTQYF. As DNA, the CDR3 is TGTGCCAGCAGCCCCCTAGCGGGGTGGAACACAGATACGCAGTATTTT.